These T cell receptor beta chains were read from a single sample in a study of shared clonotypes between healthy human individuals. Sequencing used immunoSEQ multiplex PCR; TCRdb keeps in-frame clones, though not all of them. The repertoire has 1.5 million to 2.5 million clones, 85% to 95% of them found once; the top ten carry around 1%. Sequenced sample: naive CD8+ T cells sorted from blood. These receptor sequences come from a man between 18 and 29 years old in good health. The CDR3 runs from the conserved cysteine through the conserved F or W. Each record gives: clone size, V gene, D gene, J gene, CDR3 protein, CDR3 DNA. D genes are given only for firm matches. Size is omitted from some rows. Given values are once, few, many or a class for expanded clones.

.	TRBV27	.	TRBJ2-1	CASSIAAPMSSYNEQFF	TGTGCCAGCAGTATAGCTGCCCCGATGAGCTCCTACAATGAGCAGTTCTTC
.	TRBV5-6	TRBD1	TRBJ1-2	CASSTVGTGNGYTF	TGTGCCAGCAGCACGGTGGGGACAGGGAATGGCTACACCTTC
.	TRBV10-3	.	TRBJ1-1	CAISDEGSGTEAFF	TGTGCCATCAGTGATGAGGGGAGCGGCACTGAAGCTTTCTTT
once	TRBV10-1	.	TRBJ1-6	CASAGRGNSPLHF	TGCGCCAGCGCGGGCAGGGGCAATTCACCCCTCCACTTT
.	TRBV7-2	.	TRBJ2-3	CASSWGLGTDTQYF	TGTGCCAGCAGCTGGGGGTTGGGCACAGATACGCAGTATTTT
.	TRBV4-1	TRBD1	TRBJ1-5	CASSQDGGQGRQPQHF	TGCGCCAGCAGCCAAGACGGAGGACAGGGCCGTCAGCCCCAGCATTTT
.	TRBV11-2	.	TRBJ2-7	CASSLGVGGDRFSYEQYF	TGTGCCAGCAGCTTAGGAGTGGGGGGAGACAGATTCTCCTACGAGCAGTACTTC
.	TRBV21-1	.	TRBJ1-6	CASSNQPPIGGYSPLHF	TGTGCCAGCAGCAACCAACCCCCGATAGGGGGTTATTCACCCCTCCACTTT
once	TRBV28	TRBD1	TRBJ2-5	CASSSPFNLPGTGEETQYF	TGTGCCAGCAGTTCCCCCTTTAATCTACCCGGGACAGGGGAAGAGACCCAGTACTTC
.	TRBV27	.	TRBJ2-7	CASGIGAYEQYF	TGTGCCAGCGGTATTGGGGCCTACGAGCAGTACTTC
.	TRBV11-2	TRBD2	TRBJ2-1	CASSLAGGGGDEQFF	TGTGCCAGCAGCTTAGCTGGCGGGGGGGGCGATGAGCAGTTCTTC
.	TRBV19	TRBD1	TRBJ1-5	CASQQGVQPQHF	TGTGCCAGTCAGCAGGGGGTTCAGCCCCAGCATTTT